The clone carrying this TCR beta chain has only one observation. The target antigen is unknown. It may be a read error: a sequence one base away is much more abundant. The conserved phenylalanine or tryptophan normally closing the CDR3 is absent here, so this likely arose from a read error. The data stem from a study of T cells in Graves' hyperthyroidism and ophthalmopathy. TCR beta CDR3 regions were amplified from RNA transcripts. First-round RT-PCR targeting the TCR CDR3 was performed with the HTBI primer set. TCRdb re-called the multiplex PCR reads with MiXCR, one entry per CDR3 protein. The table has around 100,000 distinct CDR3 sequences, 40% to 50% seen once. Exclusion of a patient resulted from uncontrolled infection, other autoimmune disease, pregnancy or lactation. Germline CDR1 LGHNA, CDR2 YSLEER. The CDR3 covers 15 residues. Trimming pared 4 bases from V and 3 bases from J, leaving 15 bases between.

Whole-study findings and limits: In validation, the model predicted ophthalmopathy. These predictions came a median roughly 6.5 months before onset.

V and J are TRBV4-3 and TRBJ1-1; possible D gene TRBD1, 5 bases. The receptor was isolated from a man in his forties with Graves' hyperthyroidism. Specimen: blood. The DNA of the CDR3 is TGCGCCAGCAGCCTCTATCCGGGACCCTACACTGAAGCTTTCCTT. It is translated as CASSLYPGPYTEAFL.